This TCR beta chain was documented in a study of T cell responses to AZD1222 COVID-19 vaccine. The study, taken as a whole, reports: Most donors were white British and more were female, and clonal diversity was possibly underestimated. Rises in breadth and depth of Spike-specific TCRs came after two AZD1222 doses.

Produced via immunoSEQ multiplex PCR; TCRdb's table is partial and in-frame only. Seen here are under 150,000 clones, roughly 92% observed once, and the top ten hold over 8.5%. Germline lookup yields CDR1 SGHVS and CDR2 FNYEAQ. Trimming removed 5 bases from V and 4 bases from J, with 20 bases in between. This CDR3 contains 16 residues. This clone was recorded only once. The antigen is undetermined. Both about-4-week and about-12-week second-dose recipients were combined. The sample here was peripheral blood, taken 28 days after the second AZD1222 dose. The chain couples TRBV7-6 to TRBJ1-1; no firm D call. The TCR originated in an adult who received the AZD1222 COVID-19 vaccine. The CDR3 is CASSPGRAGSITEAFF. CDR3 nucleotide sequence: TGTGCCAGCAGCCCCGGACGGGCGGGATCTATCACTGAAGCTTTCTTT.